The 14 T cell receptor beta chains below come from one sample, sequenced in a study of blood T cell repertoires in COVID-19. Method: immunoSEQ multiplex PCR; TCRdb's copy keeps in-frame clones and lacks some. Of around 300,000 clones in the sample, over 80% are singletons; the top ten hold about 4.7%. The sample taken for sequencing was PBMCs or T cells enriched from blood (not recorded which). These receptors were collected from a man aged 30 to 45 who had recovered from COVID-19.

This clone was recorded only once. This chain uses TRBV30 with TRBJ1-5; possible D gene TRBD1, 6 bases. Germline V gene lookup returns CDR1 GTSNPN and CDR2 SVGIG (reference sequence). The CDR3 is made up of 14 amino acids. Trimming left V 1 base short and J 4 bases short, with 11 bases between. The CDR3 loop is CAWSGTALNQPQHF. The CDR3 coding sequence is TGTGCCTGGAGTGGGACAGCTCTAAATCAGCCCCAGCATTTT.

The chain combines TRBV27 with TRBJ2-5; a possible D gene is TRBD1 (7 bases). The V gene's germline CDR1 is MNHEY and CDR2 SMNVEV (reference sequence). The CDR3 runs to 16 residues. The V end lost 3 bases, the J end lost 5 bases, and 19 bases lay between the germline ends. CDR3 residues: CASSFSRQGGGETQYF. DNA for the CDR3: TGTGCCAGCAGTTTTAGTCGACAGGGAGGTGGGGAGACCCAGTACTTC.

V usage is TRBV10-3 and J usage is TRBJ2-2, with D maybe TRBD1 (6 bases). The germline V gene has CDR1 ENHRY and CDR2 SYGVKD. The CDR3 covers 16 residues. The ends were cut back, 4 bases at V and 3 bases at J, with 15 bases in the middle. The CDR3 sequence is CAISASRGRDTGELFF. Written as DNA, the CDR3 is TGTGCCATCAGTGCGTCCAGGGGCAGGGACACCGGGGAGCTGTTTTTT.

The chain carries TRBV5-1 and TRBJ2-3, with 9 bases that match TRBD2. Germline assignment: CDR1 SGHRS and CDR2 YFSETQ. Trimming at V came to 4 bases and at J to 1 base, leaving 10 bases not matched to a gene. This CDR3 is built from 17 residues. Here the CDR3 reads CASSENSGGVRTDTQYF. The DNA of the CDR3 is TGCGCCAGCAGCGAAAATAGCGGGGGAGTTCGCACAGATACGCAGTATTTT.

The chain links TRBV12-3 or TRBV12-4 to TRBJ1-1, with D tentatively TRBD1 (5 bases). The CDR3 is made up of 13 amino acids. The V end lost 6 bases, the J end lost 5 bases, and 13 bases lay between the germline ends. DNA for the CDR3: TGTGCCAGCAGATCCCCAGGGTGGACTGAAGCTTTCTTT. Protein: CASRSPGWTEAFF.

This sequence joins TRBV5-1 and TRBJ1-6; 9 bases agree with TRBD1. CDR1 and CDR2 (germline): SGHRS, YFSETQ. The junction had 9 bases not matched to a gene; V was cut back by 2 bases and J by 9 bases. This CDR3 contains 16 residues. The CDR3 here is CASSFTGGHDSSPLHF. In DNA form, the CDR3 reads TGCGCCAGCAGCTTCACAGGGGGCCATGATAGTTCACCCCTCCACTTT.

V is TRBV24-1 and J is TRBJ2-3, with a tentative D call TRBD2 (5 bases). Deletions cut 3 bases from V and 1 base from J, with 7 bases between. Germline V CDR1 and CDR2: KGHDR, SFDVKD. The CDR3 spans 14 residues. The CDR3 DNA follows: TGTGCCACCAGTGATGCGAGGGGCACAGATACGCAGTATTTT. Residues: CATSDARGTDTQYF.

This clone was detected a few times. The chain recombines TRBV3-1 (or the pseudogene TRBV3-2) with TRBJ2-2, with 11 positions matching TRBD2. Germline V gene lookup returns CDR1 LGHDT and CDR2 YNNKEL (reference sequence). Trimming removed 4 bases from V and 6 bases from J; junction bases left unmatched: 10. CDR3 length equals 17 residues. The DNA of the CDR3 is TGTGCCAGCAGCCCACGGGAGACTAGCGGGGCATCCGGGGAGCTGTTTTTT. Translation gives CASSPRETSGASGELFF.

The CDR3 sequence: CASSQVAIGLATDTQYF. As DNA, the CDR3 is TGTGCCAGCAGCCAAGTCGCGATTGGGCTAGCAACAGATACGCAGTATTTT. The gene calls are TRBV3-1 (or the pseudogene TRBV3-2) and TRBJ2-3, with D possibly matching TRBD2 (5 bases). In germline, CDR1 is LGHDT, CDR2 YNNKEL (reference sequence). The CDR3 consists of 17 residues. The V gene lost 1 base and the J gene lost 3 bases, with 17 bases spanning the gap.

The rearrangement joins TRBV19 to TRBJ2-7; 7 bases map to TRBD1. The CDR3 runs to 15 residues. Germline assignment: CDR1 LNHDA and CDR2 SQIVND (reference sequence). Trimming took 0 bases from V and 3 from J; bases not matched to a gene: 5. CDR3 residues: CASSIEHRGGYEQYF. In nucleotides, the CDR3 is TGTGCCAGTAGTATAGAACACAGGGGCGGCTACGAGCAGTACTTC.

CDR3 bases: TGCGCCAGCAGCTTGGCGGGCGGGGGGGCCTACGAGCAGTACTTC. Its protein is CASSLAGGGAYEQYF. This chain links TRBV5-1 with TRBJ2-7, with 9 bases identical to TRBD2. Per the germline V gene, CDR1 is SGHRS and CDR2 is YFSETQ. V lost 0 bases, J lost 2 bases, and 3 bases stayed unmatched. The length of the CDR3 is 15 residues.

The V gene is TRBV2, the J gene TRBJ2-2, with TRBD1 as a possible D gene (6 bases). V was trimmed by 6 bases and J by 0 bases, leaving 8 bases between them. Germline-derived CDR1 and CDR2 are SNHLY and FYNNEI. The CDR3 runs 14 residues. The CDR3 here is CASRTGPNTGELFF. CDR3 nucleotide sequence: TGTGCCAGCAGGACAGGTCCGAACACCGGGGAGCTGTTTTTT.

The V gene is TRBV7-3, the J gene TRBJ1-2; 8 nucleotides agree with TRBD1. Looked up from germline, CDR1 is SGHTA and CDR2 is FQGTGA. V gave up 1 base and J gave up 3 bases; unmatched junction bases: 1. The CDR3 is 14 residues long. Written as DNA, the CDR3 is TGTGCCAGCAGCTTAATACAGGGGGACTATGGCTACACCTTC. Amino acids: CASSLIQGDYGYTF.

The rearrangement links TRBV5-1 to TRBJ2-3; 7 nucleotides align to TRBD1. Unmatched junction bases numbered 7, after V lost 0 bases and J lost 3 bases. Germline V gene data show CDR1 as SGHRS and CDR2 as YFSETQ. The length of the CDR3 is 16 residues. The CDR3 DNA reads as TGCGCCAGCAGCTTGGATGGTGCAGGGGGAACAGATACGCAGTATTTT. It yields the protein CASSLDGAGGTDTQYF.